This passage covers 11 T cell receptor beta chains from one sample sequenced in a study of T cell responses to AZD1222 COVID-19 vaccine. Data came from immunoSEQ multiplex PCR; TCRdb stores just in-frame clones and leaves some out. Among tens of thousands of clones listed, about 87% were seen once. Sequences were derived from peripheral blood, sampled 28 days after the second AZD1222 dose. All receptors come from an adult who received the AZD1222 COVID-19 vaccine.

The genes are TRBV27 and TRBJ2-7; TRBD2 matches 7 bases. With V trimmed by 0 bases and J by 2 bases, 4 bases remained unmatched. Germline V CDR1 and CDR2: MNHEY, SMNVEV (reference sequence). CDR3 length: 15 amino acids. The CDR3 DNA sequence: TGTGCCAGCAGTTTATCGGGGGGGGTCACCTACGAGCAGTACTTC. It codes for CASSLSGGVTYEQYF.

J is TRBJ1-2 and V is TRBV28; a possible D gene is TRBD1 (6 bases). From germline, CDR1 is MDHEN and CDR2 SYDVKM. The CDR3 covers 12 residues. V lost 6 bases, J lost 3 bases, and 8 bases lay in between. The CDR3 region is CASRRGDYGYTF. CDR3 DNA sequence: TGTGCCAGCAGGAGGGGGGACTATGGCTACACCTTC.

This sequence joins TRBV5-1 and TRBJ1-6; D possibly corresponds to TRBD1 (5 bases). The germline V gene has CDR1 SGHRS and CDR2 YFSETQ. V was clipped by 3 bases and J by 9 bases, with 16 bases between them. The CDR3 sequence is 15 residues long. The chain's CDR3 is CASSSGTALGSPLHF. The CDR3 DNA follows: TGCGCCAGCAGCTCCGGGACGGCGTTAGGTTCACCCCTCCACTTT.

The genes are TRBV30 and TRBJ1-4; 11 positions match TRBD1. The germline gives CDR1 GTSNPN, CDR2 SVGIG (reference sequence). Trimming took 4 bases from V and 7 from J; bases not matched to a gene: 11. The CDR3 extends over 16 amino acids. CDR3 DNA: TGTGCCTGGACCCCGGTCTGGGACAGGGGGGGTGAAAAACTGTTTTTT. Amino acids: CAWTPVWDRGGEKLFF.

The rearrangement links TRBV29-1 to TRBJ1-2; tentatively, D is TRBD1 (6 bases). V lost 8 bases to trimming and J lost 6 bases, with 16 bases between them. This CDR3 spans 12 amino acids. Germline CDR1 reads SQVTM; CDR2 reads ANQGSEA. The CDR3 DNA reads TGCAGCCTCGGGGAGGGGGGACATGGCTACACCTTC. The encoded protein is CSLGEGGHGYTF. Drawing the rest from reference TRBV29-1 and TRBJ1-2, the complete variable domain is SAVISQKPSRDICQRGTSLTIQCQVDSQVTMMFWYRQQPGQSLTLIATANQGSEATYESGFVIDKFPISRPNLTFSTLTVSNMSPEDSSIYLCSLGEGGHGYTFGSGTRLTVV.

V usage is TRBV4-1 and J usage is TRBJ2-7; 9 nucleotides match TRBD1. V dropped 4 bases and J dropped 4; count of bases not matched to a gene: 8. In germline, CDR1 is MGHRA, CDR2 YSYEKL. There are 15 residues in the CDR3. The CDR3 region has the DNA TGCGCCAGCAGCCTCGCGGGACAGGGTCGTTACGAGCAGTACTTC. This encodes CASSLAGQGRYEQYF.

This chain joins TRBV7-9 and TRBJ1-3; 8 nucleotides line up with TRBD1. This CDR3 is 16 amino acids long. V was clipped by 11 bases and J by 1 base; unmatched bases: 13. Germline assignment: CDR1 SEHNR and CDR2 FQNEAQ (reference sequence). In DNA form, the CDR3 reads TGTGCCTACCAGCCGGGCAGGGGGCTTTCTGGAAACACCATATATTTT. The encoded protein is CAYQPGRGLSGNTIYF.

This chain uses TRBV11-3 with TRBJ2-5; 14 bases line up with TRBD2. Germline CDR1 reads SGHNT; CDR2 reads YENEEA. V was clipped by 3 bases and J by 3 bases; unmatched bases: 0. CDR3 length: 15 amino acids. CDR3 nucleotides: TGTGCCAGCAGCTTGGGACTAGCGGGAGAAGAGACCCAGTACTTC. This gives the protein CASSLGLAGEETQYF.

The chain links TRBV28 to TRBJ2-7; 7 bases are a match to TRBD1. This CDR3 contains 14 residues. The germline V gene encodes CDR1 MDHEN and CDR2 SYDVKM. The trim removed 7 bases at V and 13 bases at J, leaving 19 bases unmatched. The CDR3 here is CASTTPGQAQGDYF. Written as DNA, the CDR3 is TGTGCCAGCACCACCCCCGGACAGGCGCAGGGGGATTACTTC.

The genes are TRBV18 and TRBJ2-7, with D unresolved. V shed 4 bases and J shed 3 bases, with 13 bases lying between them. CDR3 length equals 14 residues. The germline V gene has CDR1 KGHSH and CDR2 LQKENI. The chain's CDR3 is CASSQGPRNYEQYF. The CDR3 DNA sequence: TGTGCCAGCTCACAGGGCCCGCGGAACTACGAGCAGTACTTC.

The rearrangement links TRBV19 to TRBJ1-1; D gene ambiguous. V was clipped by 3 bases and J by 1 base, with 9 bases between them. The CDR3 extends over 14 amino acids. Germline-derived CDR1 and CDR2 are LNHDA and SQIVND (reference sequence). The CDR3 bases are TGTGCCAGTAGTATTTTGGGTTCGAACACTGAAGCTTTCTTT. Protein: CASSILGSNTEAFF. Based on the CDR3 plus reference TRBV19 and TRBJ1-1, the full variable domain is DGGITQSPKYLFRKEGQNVTLSCEQNLNHDAMYWYRQDPGQGLRLIYYSQIVNDFQKGDIAEGYSVSREKKESFPLTVTSAQKNPTAFYLCASSILGSNTEAFFGQGTRLTVV.